A selection of T cell receptor beta chains follows, all from one sample in a study of neurological immune-mediated disorders. TCRdb reprocessed the 5' RACE reads via MiXCR and lists one record per CDR3 protein. Among roughly 57,000 distinct CDR3 sequences listed, 7.5% to 9.5% were seen once. Material: PBMCs. The receptor set was obtained from a middle-aged woman in good health. Each CDR3 is given with its conserved first and last residue. The D gene is left open where the match is weak. Size tells how often a clone was seen (once, few, many) or the class of an expanded clone, and some rows leave it out.

d_gene	abundance	j_gene	v_gene	CDR3aa	CDR3nt
-	many	TRBJ1-3	TRBV5-5	CASSLGRPGNTIYF	TGTGCCAGCAGCTTGGGACGACCTGGAAACACCATATATTTT
-	many	TRBJ1-2	TRBV5-1	CASTRPGAYGYTF	TGCGCCAGCACTCGGCCCGGGGCCTATGGCTACACCTTC
-	many	TRBJ2-1	TRBV20-1	CSASTSSTWNEQFF	TGCAGTGCGTCGACTAGTTCGACGTGGAATGAGCAGTTCTTC
-	many	TRBJ2-7	TRBV5-1	CASSRDTRGYEQYF	TGCGCCAGCAGTCGTGACACCCGGGGCTACGAGCAGTACTTC
-	many	TRBJ2-5	TRBV5-1	CASSNSGQETQYF	TGCGCCAGCAGTAATAGCGGCCAAGAGACCCAGTACTTC
TRBD2	many	TRBJ2-3	TRBV6-5	CAIGLAGVSDTQYF	TGTGCCATAGGGCTAGCGGGGGTTTCAGATACGCAGTATTTT
-	many	TRBJ1-1	TRBV29-1	CSVGSSNWDTEAFF	TGCAGCGTTGGAAGTTCAAACTGGGACACTGAAGCTTTCTTT
-	many	TRBJ1-1	TRBV5-1	CASSLADRAAVTTEAFF	TGCGCCAGCAGCTTGGCCGATCGGGCAGCCGTGACCACTGAAGCTTTCTTT
-	-	TRBJ1-3	TRBV9	CASSSGTTNSGNTIYF	TGTGCCAGCAGCTCAGGGACAACTAACTCTGGAAACACCATATATTTT
TRBD1	many	TRBJ1-1	TRBV12-3/TRBV12-4	CASSRQGAYRAFF	TGTGCCAGCAGTAGACAGGGGGCGTACAGGGCTTTCTTT
-	-	TRBJ2-1	TRBV12-3/TRBV12-4	CASSPGPYNEQFF	TGTGCCAGCAGTCCGGGGCCCTACAATGAGCAGTTCTTC
-	many	TRBJ1-1	TRBV7-8	CASSLGEGEAFF	TGTGCCAGCAGCTTAGGGGAAGGAGAAGCTTTCTTT
-	many	TRBJ2-3	TRBV7-2	CASSLGQVTDTQYF	TGTGCCAGCAGCTTAGGACAAGTCACAGATACGCAGTATTTT
TRBD1	many	TRBJ2-7	TRBV6-2/TRBV6-3	CASNLQGALDEQYF	TGTGCCAGCAACCTACAGGGGGCTCTGGACGAGCAGTACTTC
-	-	TRBJ2-1	TRBV2	CASQLESSYNEQFF	TGTGCCAGCCAGCTGGAGAGCTCCTACAATGAGCAGTTCTTC
TRBD1	few	TRBJ1-2	TRBV6-5	CASSAQGGYGYTF	TGTGCCAGCAGCGCACAGGGGGGTTATGGCTACACCTTC
-	many	TRBJ2-7	TRBV10-3	CAISERDPLYEQYF	TGTGCCATCAGTGAAAGGGACCCCCTCTACGAGCAGTACTTC
-	many	TRBJ2-5	TRBV6-6	CATLVPPGTQYF	TGTGCCACCCTCGTGCCCCCCGGGACCCAGTACTTC
TRBD1	few	TRBJ2-3	TRBV12-3/TRBV12-4	CASRQNPGQGGPSLSTDTQYF	TGTGCCAGCAGGCAAAATCCGGGACAGGGGGGCCCCAGTTTGAGCACAGATACGCAGTATTTT
-	many	TRBJ1-5	TRBV7-2	CASSLWGATPGQPQHF	TGTGCCAGCAGCTTGTGGGGGGCGACCCCCGGTCAGCCCCAGCATTTT
-	medium-sized	TRBJ1-1	TRBV4-2	CASNDNRAEAFF	TGTGCCAGCAACGATAACAGGGCTGAAGCTTTCTTT
TRBD2	many	TRBJ2-1	TRBV6-1	CASSDNPAGVNEQFF	TGTGCCAGCAGTGATAACCCAGCGGGGGTAAATGAGCAGTTCTTC
-	many	TRBJ1-1	TRBV27	CASSLSGYFTEAFF	TGTGCCAGCAGTTTATCGGGGTACTTCACTGAAGCTTTCTTT
TRBD1	many	TRBJ1-5	TRBV20-1	CSANRGNQPQHF	TGCAGTGCTAACAGGGGGAATCAGCCCCAGCATTTT
TRBD2	many	TRBJ2-5	TRBV4-3	CASSLDVGGQETQYF	TGCGCCAGCAGCCTCGACGTGGGGGGGCAAGAGACCCAGTACTTC
TRBD2	many	TRBJ2-1	TRBV10-3	CASEAGLATNEQFF	TGTGCCAGCGAAGCGGGACTAGCGACCAATGAGCAGTTCTTC
-	many	TRBJ1-3	TRBV4-1	CASSQGVSSFSGRNTIYF	TGCGCCAGCAGCCAAGGTGTATCGAGTTTTTCTGGTCGAAACACCATATATTTT
TRBD1	many	TRBJ1-1	TRBV2	CASRGQGLENTEAFF	TGTGCCAGCAGGGGACAGGGACTAGAGAACACTGAAGCTTTCTTT
TRBD1	many	TRBJ1-4	TRBV7-2	CASSPGQGLDEKLFF	TGTGCCAGCAGCCCCGGACAGGGGCTGGATGAAAAACTGTTTTTT
-	many	TRBJ2-3	TRBV7-2	CASSLEAVRVAADTQYF	TGTGCCAGCAGCTTAGAGGCGGTCAGGGTAGCGGCAGATACGCAGTATTTT
-	many	TRBJ2-7	TRBV15	CATSRVAGATYEQYF	TGTGCCACCAGCAGAGTGGCAGGAGCTACCTACGAGCAGTACTTC
-	few	TRBJ2-7	TRBV7-2	CASSLITDSYEQYF	TGTGCCAGCAGCTTAATAACGGACTCCTACGAGCAGTACTTC
-	once	TRBJ2-7	TRBV4-2	CASSQDMGVSAEQYF	TGTGCCAGCAGCCAAGACATGGGTGTGAGCGCCGAGCAGTACTTC
TRBD2	many	TRBJ2-1	TRBV7-2	CASSLGGSLLNEQFF	TGTGCCAGCAGCTTAGGCGGGAGTCTTTTGAATGAGCAGTTCTTC